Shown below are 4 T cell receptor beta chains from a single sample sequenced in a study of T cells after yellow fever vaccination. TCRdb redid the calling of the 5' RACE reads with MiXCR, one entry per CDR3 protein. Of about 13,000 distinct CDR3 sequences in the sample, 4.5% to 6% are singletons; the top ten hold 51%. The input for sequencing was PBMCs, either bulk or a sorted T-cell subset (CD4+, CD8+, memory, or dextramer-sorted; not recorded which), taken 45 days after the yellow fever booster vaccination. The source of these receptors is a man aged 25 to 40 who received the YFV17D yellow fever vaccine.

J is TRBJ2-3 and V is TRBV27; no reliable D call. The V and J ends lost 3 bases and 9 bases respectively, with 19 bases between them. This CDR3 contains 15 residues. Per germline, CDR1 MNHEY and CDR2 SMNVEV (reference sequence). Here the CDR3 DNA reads TGTGCCAGCAGTTTTTCTAATGGGCCGGAAGGGACGCAGTATTTT. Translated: CASSFSNGPEGTQYF.

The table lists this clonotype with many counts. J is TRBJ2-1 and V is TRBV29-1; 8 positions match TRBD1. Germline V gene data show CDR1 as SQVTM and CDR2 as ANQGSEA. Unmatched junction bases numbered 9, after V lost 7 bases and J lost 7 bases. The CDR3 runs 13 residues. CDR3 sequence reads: CSGGQGRINEQFF. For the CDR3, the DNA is TGCAGCGGCGGACAGGGTAGAATTAATGAGCAGTTCTTC.

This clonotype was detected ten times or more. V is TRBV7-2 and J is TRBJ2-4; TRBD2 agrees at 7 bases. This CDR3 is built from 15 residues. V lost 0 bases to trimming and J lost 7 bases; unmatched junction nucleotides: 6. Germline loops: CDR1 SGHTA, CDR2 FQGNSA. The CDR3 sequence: CASSLAGGPGNIQYF. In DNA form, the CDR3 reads TGTGCCAGCAGCTTAGCGGGAGGGCCGGGCAACATTCAGTACTTC.

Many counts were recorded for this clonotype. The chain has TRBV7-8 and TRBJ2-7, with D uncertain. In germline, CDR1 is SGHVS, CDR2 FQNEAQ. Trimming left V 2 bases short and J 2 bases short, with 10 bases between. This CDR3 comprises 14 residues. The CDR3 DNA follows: TGTGCCAGCAGCTTAATCCAGATGGCCTACGAGCAGTACTTC. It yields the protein CASSLIQMAYEQYF.